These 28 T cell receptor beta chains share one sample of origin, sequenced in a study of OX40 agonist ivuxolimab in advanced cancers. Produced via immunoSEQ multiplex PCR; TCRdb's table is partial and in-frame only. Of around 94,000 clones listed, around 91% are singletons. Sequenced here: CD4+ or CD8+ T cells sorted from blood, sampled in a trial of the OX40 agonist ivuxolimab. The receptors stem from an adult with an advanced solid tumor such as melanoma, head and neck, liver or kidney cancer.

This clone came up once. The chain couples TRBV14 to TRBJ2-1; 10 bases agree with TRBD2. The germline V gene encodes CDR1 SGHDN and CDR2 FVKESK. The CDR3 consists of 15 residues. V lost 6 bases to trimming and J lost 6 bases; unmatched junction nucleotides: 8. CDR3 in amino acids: CASSQTSGLVNEQFF. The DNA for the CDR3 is TGTGCCAGCAGTCAGACTAGCGGGTTGGTCAATGAGCAGTTCTTC.

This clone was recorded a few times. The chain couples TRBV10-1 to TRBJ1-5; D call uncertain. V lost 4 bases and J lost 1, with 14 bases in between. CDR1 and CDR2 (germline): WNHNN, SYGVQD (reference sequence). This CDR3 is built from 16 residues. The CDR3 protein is CASSGDFDTSNQPQHF. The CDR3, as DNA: TGCGCCAGCAGTGGAGACTTCGACACAAGCAATCAGCCCCAGCATTTT.

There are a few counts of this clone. The CDR3: CASSSSTENTEAFF. The CDR3 DNA sequence: TGTGCCAGCAGTTCAAGCACGGAGAACACTGAAGCTTTCTTT. The rearrangement joins TRBV7-6 to TRBJ1-1; D unclear. V was cut by 6 bases and J by 1 base, with 12 bases left in between. Looked up from germline, CDR1 is SGHVS and CDR2 is FNYEAQ. This CDR3 contains 14 residues.

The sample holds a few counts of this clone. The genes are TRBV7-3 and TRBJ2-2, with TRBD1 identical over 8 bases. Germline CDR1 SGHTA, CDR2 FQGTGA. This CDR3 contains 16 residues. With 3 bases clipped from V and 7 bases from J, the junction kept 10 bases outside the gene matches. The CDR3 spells CASSFSGGNYIGELFF. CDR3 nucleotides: TGTGCCAGCAGCTTTTCAGGGGGCAACTACATCGGGGAGCTGTTTTTT.

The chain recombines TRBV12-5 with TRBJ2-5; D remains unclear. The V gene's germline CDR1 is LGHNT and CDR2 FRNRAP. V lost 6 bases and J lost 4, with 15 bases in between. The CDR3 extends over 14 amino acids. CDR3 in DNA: TGTGCTAGTGGATCCCTTAGGGTTCCAGAGACCCAGTACTTC. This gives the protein CASGSLRVPETQYF.

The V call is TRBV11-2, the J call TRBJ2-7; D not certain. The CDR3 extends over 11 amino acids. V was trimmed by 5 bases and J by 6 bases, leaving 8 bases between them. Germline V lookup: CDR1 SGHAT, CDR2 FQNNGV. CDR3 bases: TGTGCCAGCAGCCGGACGACCGAGCAGTACTTC. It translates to CASSRTTEQYF.

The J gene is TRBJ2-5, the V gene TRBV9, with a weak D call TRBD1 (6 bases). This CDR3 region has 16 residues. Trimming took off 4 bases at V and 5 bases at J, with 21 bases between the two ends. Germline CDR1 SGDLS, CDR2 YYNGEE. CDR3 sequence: CASSPPGTLQGETQYF. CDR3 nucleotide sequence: TGTGCCAGCAGCCCCCCCGGGACCCTCCAGGGGGAGACCCAGTACTTC.

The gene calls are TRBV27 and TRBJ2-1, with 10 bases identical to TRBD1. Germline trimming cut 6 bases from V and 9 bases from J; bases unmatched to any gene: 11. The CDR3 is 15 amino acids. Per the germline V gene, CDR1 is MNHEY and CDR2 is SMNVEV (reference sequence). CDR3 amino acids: CASRKDRGFYSEQFF. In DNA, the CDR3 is TGTGCCAGCAGAAAGGACAGGGGGTTTTATAGTGAGCAGTTCTTC.

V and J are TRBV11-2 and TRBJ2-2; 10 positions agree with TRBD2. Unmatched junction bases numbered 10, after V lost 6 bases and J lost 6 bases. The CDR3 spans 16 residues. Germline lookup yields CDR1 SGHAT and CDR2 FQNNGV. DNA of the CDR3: TGTGCCAGCAGTTGGGGGGCTAGCGGGAGTGCCGGGGAGCTGTTTTTT. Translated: CASSWGASGSAGELFF. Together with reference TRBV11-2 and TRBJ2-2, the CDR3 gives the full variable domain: EAGVAQSPRYKIIEKRQSVAFWCNPISGHATLYWYQQILGQGPKLLIQFQNNGVVDDSQLPKDRFSAERLKGVDSTLKIQPAKLEDSAVYLCASSWGASGSAGELFFGEGSRLTVL.

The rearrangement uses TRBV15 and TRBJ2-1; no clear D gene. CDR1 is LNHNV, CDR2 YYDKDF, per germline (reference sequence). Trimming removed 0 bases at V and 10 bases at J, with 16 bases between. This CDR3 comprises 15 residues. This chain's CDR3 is CATSRDVLRLGEQFF. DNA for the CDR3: TGTGCCACCAGCAGAGATGTCCTCAGGTTGGGGGAGCAGTTCTTC.

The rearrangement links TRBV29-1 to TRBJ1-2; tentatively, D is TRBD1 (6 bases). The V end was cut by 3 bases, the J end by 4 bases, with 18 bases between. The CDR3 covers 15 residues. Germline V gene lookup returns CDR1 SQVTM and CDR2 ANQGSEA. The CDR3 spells CSVDTTGGSTYGYTF. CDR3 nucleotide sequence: TGCAGCGTTGACACCACGGGGGGCAGTACCTATGGCTACACCTTC.

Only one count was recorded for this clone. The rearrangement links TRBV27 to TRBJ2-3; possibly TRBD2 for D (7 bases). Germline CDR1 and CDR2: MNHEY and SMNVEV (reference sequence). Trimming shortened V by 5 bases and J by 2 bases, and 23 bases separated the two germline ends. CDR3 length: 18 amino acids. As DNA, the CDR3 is TGTGCCAGCAGTATCCCGGGGGCGGGCCGGGGGGCCACAGATACGCAGTATTTT. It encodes CASSIPGAGRGATDTQYF.

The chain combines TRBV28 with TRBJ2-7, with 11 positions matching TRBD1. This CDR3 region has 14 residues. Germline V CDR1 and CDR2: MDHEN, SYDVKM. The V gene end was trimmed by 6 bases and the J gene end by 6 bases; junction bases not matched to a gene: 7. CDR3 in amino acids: CASRQPGQGVEQYF. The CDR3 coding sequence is TGTGCCAGCAGGCAACCGGGACAGGGGGTCGAGCAGTACTTC.

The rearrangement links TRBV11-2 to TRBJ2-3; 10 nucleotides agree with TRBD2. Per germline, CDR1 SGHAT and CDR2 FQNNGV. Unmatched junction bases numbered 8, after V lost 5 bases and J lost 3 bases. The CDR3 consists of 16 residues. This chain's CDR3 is CASSPPTSGLTDTQYF. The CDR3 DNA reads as TGTGCCAGCAGCCCTCCGACTAGCGGGTTGACAGATACGCAGTATTTT.

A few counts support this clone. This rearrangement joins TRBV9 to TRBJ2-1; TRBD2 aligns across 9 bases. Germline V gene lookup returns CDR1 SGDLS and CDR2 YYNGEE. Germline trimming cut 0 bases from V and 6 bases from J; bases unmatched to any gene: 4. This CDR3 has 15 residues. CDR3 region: CASSVVASGTNEQFF. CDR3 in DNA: TGTGCCAGCAGCGTAGTGGCTAGCGGGACCAATGAGCAGTTCTTC.

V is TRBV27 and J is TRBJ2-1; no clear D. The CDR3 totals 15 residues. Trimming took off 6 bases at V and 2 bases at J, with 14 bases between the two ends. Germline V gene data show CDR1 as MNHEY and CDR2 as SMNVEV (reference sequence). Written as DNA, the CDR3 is TGTGCCAGCAGCCGGCCGGAGTCGGCCTACAATGAGCAGTTCTTC. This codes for CASSRPESAYNEQFF.

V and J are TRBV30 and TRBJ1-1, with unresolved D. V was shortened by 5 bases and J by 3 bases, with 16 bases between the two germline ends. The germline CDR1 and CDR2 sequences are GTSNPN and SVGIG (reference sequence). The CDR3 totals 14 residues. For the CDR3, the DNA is TGTGCCTGGGGCAAGGGAGGACGAGACACTGAAGCTTTCTTT. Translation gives CAWGKGGRDTEAFF.

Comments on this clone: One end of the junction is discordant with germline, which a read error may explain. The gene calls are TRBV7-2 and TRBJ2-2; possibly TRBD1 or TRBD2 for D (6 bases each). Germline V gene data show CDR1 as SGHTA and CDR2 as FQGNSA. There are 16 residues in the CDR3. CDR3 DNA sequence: TGTGCCAGCAGCTTAGCAGGGGGGCAGAACGCCGGGGAGCTGTTTTTT. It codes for CASSLAGGQNAGELFF.

This chain's CDR3 is CAWHRGLSTDTQYF. CDR3 nucleotides: TGTGCCTGGCACAGGGGTCTTAGCACAGATACGCAGTATTTT. The rearrangement joins TRBV30 to TRBJ2-3; 7 nucleotides line up with TRBD1. V lost 5 bases and J lost 0; bases outside the gene matches: 5. Germline V gene sequence: CDR1 GTSNPN, CDR2 SVGIG (reference sequence). The CDR3 spans 14 residues.

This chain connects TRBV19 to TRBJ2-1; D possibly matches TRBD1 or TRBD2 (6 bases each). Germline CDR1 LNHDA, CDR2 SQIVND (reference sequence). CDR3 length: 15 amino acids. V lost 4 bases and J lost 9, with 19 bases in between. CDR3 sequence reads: CASSSPDRTKGEQFF. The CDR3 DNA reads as TGTGCCAGTAGTAGCCCCGACAGGACTAAAGGTGAGCAGTTCTTC.

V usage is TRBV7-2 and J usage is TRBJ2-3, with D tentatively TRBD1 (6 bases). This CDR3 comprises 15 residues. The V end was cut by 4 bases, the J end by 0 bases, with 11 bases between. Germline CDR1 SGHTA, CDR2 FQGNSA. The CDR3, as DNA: TGTGCCAGCAGCTCCGGGACAAAGAGCACAGATACGCAGTATTTT. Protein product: CASSSGTKSTDTQYF.

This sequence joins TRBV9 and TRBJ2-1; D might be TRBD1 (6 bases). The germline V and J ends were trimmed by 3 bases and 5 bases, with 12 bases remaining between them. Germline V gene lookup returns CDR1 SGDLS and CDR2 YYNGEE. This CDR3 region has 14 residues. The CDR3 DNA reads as TGTGCCAGCAGCGCACAGGGCCAGAACAATGAGCAGTTCTTC. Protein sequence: CASSAQGQNNEQFF.

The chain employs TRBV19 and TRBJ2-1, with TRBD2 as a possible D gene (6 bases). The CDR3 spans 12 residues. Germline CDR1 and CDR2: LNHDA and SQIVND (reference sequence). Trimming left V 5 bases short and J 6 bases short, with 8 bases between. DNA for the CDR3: TGTGCCAGTAGTCGGGACTTCAATGAGCAGTTCTTC. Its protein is CASSRDFNEQFF.

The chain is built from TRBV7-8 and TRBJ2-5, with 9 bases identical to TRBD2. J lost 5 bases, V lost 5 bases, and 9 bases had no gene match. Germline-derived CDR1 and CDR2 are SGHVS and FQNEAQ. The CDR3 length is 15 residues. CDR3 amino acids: CASSARGREGETQYF. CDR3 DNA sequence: TGTGCCAGCAGCGCCCGCGGGAGGGAGGGGGAGACCCAGTACTTC.

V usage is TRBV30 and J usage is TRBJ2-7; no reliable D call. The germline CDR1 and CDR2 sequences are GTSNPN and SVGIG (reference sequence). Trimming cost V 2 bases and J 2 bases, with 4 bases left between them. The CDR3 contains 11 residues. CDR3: CAWSKTYEQYF. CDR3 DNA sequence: TGTGCCTGGAGTAAGACCTACGAGCAGTACTTC.

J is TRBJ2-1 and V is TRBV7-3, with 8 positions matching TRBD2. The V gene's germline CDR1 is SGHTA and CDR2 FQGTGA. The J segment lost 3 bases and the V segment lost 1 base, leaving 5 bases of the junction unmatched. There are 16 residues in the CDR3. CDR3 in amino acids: CASSLSLAGYYNEQFF. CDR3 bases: TGTGCCAGCAGCTTAAGCCTAGCGGGCTACTACAATGAGCAGTTCTTC.

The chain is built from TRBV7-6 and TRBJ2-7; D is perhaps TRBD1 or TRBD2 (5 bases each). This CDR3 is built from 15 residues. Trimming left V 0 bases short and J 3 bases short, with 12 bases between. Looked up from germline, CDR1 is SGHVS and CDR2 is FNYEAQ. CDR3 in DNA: TGTGCCAGCAGCTTAGCGGGACGAGGCTTCTACGAGCAGTACTTC. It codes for CASSLAGRGFYEQYF.

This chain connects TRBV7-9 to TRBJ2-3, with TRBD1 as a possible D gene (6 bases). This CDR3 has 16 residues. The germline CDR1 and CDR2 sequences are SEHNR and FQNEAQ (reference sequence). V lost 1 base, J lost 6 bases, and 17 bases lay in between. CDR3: CASSLVGWGRADTQYF. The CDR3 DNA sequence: TGTGCCAGCAGCTTAGTCGGGTGGGGGCGCGCGGATACGCAGTATTTT.